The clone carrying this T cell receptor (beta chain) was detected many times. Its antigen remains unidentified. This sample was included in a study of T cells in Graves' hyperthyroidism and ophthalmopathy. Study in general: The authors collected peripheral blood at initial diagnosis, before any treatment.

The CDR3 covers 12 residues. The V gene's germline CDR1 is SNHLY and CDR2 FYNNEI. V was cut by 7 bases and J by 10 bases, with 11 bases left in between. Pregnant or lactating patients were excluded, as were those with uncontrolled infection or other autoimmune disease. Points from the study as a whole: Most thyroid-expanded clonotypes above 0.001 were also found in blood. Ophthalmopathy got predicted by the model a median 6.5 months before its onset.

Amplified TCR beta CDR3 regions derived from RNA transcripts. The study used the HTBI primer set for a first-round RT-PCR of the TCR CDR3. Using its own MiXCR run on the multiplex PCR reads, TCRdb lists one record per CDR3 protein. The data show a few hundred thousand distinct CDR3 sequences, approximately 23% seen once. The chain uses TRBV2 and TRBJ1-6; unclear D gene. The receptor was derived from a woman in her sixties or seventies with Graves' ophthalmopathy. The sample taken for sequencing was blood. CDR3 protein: CASNAIGSPLHF. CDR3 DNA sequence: TGTGCCAGCAACGCCATCGGGTCACCCCTCCACTTT.